This T cell receptor (beta chain) was documented in a study of CD8+ T cells in alopecia areata. As the sequencing template, cDNA was produced by extracting RNA and reverse transcribing it. Here immunoSEQ multiplex PCR was the method, and the copy in TCRdb shows in-frame clones only, minus some. The data hold about 190,000 clones, with roughly 70% observed a single time. Trimming took 4 bases from V and 3 from J, leaving 13 bases between them. The CDR3 covers 14 residues. CDR1 is LNHNV and CDR2 is YYDKDF in the germline V gene (reference sequence). The treatment denotes: oral pan-JAK inhibitor, 5-10 mg twice daily.

This sequence was found in a human donor with alopecia areata. This material consisted of CD4+ T cells sorted from blood, taken around week 50, from a patient treated with tofacitinib. This rearrangement joins TRBV15 to TRBJ2-7; D might be TRBD1 (5 bases). The CDR3 DNA follows: TGTGCCACCAGCAAAAGGGGCACCTTCTACGAGCAGTACTTC. Translated: CATSKRGTFYEQYF.